This T cell receptor (beta chain) was documented in a study of cytomegalovirus exposure and HLA in healthy donors (dated by TCRdb to about 2017). Some background on the complete study: The 670 or so repertoires of the first cohort and the roughly 120 validation repertoires were produced on the same platform, according to a later analysis. The study aimed to test whether cataloging public T cell receptors could reveal signatures of past pathogen exposure. To predict cytomegalovirus infection status, the study combined high-throughput TCR immunosequencing, statistical association of individual TCRs with disease status, and machine learning. A separate validation cohort of roughly 120 different subjects was used in addition to the 666-subject first cohort.

The donors belonged to the validation cohort of approximately 130 subjects, which was separate from the roughly 670-subject first cohort. Taken from the germline V gene (reference sequence), the CDR1 and CDR2 loops are SEHNR and FQNEAQ. The germline ends are 12 bases apart after V is trimmed by 2 bases and J by 3 bases. Spanning cysteine to phenylalanine, the CDR3 consists of 15 amino acids. Just the 45-base CDR3 DNA is kept, in frame starting at base 1. For this clone: Its target antigen remains unknown. Base qualities are not recorded, but no much larger clone differs from it by a single base.

The library was built by means of the immunoSEQ multiplex PCR assay. Concerning the study's data processing: A statistical classification framework was built to diagnose cytomegalovirus status from the catalog of TCR beta chain sequences. Not all clones reach the TCRdb copy of this immuneACCESS table, which keeps in-frame sequences only. Checked studies attribute under half of the gap to unresolved V genes and leave the rest unexplained. D and trimming were read from the DNA, whereas the V and J calls and clone size are those reported in that table. The sample contains 180,000 or so clones, roughly 86% of them found a single time. Less than 3.5% of the sample comes from the top ten. The paper as a whole reports these results and caveats: The authors suggested that the approach could potentially be extended to other disease states and immunological phenotypes. Across donors, most TCR sequences were observed very rarely, whereas some public TCRs were present in many individuals. Of the cluster scores, 90% to 95% were above 0 in a later analysis, which found that TCRs clustered in the first cohort also tended to co-occur in the 120 validation repertoires. The classifier was reported to diagnose cytomegalovirus status with high specificity and sensitivity in both the original and validation cohorts. In vitro tests confirmed that a few of the cytomegalovirus-associated TCR beta chains recognize cytomegalovirus antigens. A total of fewer than 200 TCR beta chains were listed by the study as associated with cytomegalovirus. A later analysis lacked HLA typing for the validation cohort, so it scored co-occurrence in that cohort across all 120 or so repertoires.

The source of this sequence is a young man in good health and CMV-seropositive. The sequencing input was PBMCs. This sequence uses TRBV7-9 and TRBJ2-3; the D gene is perhaps TRBD2, from 6 matching bases. In nucleotide form, the sequence is TGTGCCAGCAGCTTAACGGCTAGCGAAACAGATACGCAGTATTTT. It encodes CASSLTASETDTQYF.